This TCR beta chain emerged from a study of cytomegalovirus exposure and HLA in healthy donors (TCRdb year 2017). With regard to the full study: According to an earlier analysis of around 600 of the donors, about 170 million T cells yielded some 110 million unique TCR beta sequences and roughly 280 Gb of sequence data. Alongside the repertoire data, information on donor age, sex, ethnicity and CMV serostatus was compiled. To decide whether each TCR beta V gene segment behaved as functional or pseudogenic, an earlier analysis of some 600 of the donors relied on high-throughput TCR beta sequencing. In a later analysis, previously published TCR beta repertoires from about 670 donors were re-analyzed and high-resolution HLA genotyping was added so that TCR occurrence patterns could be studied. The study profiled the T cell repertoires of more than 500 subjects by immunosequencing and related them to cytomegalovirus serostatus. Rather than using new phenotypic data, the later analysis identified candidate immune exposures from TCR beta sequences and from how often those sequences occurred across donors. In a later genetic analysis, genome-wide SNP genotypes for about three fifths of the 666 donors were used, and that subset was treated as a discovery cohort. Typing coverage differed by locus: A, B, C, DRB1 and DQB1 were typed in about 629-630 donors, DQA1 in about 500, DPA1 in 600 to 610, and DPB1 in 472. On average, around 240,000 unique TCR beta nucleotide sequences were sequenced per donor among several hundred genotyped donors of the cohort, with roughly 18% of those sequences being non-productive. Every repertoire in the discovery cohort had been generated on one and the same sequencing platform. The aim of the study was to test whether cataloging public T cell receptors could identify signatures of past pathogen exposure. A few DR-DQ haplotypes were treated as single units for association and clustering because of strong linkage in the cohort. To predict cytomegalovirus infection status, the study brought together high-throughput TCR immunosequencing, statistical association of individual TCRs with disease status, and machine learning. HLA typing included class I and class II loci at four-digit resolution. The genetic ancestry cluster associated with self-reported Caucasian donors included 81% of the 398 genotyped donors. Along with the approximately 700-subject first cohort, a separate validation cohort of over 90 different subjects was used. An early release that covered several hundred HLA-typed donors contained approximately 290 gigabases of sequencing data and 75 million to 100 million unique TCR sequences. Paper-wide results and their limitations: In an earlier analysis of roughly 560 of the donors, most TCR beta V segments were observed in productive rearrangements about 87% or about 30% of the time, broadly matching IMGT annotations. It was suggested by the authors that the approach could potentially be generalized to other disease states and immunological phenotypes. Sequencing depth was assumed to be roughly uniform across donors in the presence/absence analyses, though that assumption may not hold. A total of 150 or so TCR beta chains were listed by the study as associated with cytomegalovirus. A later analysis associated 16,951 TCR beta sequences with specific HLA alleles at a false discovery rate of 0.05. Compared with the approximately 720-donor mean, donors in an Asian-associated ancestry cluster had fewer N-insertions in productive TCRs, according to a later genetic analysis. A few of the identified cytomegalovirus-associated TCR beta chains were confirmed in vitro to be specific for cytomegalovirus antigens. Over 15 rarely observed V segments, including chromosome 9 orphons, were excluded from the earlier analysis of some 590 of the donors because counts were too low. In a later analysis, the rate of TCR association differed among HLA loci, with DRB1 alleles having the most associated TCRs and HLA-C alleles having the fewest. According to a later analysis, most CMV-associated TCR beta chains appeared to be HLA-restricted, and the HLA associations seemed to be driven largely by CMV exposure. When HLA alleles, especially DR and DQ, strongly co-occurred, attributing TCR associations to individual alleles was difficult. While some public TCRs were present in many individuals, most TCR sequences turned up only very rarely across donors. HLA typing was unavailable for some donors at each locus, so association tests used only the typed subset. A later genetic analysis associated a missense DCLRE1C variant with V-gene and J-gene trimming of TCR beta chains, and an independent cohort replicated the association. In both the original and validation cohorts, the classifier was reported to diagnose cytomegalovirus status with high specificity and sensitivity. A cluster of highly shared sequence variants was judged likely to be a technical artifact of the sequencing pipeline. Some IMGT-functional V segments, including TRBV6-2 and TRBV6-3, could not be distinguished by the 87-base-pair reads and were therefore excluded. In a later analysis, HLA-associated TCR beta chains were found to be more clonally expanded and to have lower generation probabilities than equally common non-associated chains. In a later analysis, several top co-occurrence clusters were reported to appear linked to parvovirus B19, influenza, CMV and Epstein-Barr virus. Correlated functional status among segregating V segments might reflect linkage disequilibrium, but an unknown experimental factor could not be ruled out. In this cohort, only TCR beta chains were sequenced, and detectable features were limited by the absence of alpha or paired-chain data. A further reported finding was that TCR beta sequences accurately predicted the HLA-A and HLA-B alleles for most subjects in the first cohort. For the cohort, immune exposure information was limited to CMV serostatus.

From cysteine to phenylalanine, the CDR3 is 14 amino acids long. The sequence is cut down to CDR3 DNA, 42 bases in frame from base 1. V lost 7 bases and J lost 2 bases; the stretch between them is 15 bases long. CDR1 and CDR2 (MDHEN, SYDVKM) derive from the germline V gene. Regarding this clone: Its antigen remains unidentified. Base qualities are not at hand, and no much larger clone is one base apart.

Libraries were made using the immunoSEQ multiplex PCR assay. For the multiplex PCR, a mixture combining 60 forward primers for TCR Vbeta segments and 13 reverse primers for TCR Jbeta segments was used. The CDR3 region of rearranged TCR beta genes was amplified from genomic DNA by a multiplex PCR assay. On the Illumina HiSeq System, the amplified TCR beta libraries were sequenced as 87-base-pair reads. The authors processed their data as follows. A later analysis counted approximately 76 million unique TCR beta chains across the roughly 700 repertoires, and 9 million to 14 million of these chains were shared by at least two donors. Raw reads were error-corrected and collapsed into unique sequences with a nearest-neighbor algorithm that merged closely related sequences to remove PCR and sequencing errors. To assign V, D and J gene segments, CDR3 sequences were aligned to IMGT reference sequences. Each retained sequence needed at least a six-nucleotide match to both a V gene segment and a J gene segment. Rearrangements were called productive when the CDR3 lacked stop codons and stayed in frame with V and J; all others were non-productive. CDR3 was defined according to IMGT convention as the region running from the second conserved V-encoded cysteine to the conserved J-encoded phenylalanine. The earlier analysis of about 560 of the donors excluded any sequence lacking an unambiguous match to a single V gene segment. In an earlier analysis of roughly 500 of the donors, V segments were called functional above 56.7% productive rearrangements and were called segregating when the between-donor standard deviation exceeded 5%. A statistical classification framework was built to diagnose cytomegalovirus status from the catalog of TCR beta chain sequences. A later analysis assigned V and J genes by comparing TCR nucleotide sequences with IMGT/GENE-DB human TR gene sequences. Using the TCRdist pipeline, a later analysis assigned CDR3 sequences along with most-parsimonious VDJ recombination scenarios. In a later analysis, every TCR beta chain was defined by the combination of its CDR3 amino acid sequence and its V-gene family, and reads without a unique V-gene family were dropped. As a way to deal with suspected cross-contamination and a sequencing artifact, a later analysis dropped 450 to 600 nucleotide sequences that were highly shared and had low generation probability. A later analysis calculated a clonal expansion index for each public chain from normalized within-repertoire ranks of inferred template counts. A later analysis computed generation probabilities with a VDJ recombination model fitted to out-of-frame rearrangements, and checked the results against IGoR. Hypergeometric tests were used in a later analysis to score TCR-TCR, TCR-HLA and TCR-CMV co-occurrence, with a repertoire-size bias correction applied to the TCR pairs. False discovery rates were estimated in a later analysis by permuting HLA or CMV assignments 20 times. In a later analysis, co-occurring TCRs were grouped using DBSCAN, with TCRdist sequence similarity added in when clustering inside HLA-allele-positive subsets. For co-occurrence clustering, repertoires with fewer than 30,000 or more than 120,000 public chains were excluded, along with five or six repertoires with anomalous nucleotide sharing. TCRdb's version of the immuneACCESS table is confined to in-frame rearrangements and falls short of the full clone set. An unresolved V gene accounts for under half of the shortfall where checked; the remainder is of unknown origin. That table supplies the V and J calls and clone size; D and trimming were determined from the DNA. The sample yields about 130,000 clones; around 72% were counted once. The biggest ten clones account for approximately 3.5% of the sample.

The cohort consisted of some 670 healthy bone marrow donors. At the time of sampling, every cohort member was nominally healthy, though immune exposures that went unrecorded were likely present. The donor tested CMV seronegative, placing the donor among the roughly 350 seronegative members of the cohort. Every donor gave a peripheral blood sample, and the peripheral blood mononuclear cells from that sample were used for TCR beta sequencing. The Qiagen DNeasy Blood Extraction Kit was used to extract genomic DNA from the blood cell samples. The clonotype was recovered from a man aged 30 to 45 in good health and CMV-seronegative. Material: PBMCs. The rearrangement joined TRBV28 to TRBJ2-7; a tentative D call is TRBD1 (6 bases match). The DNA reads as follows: TGTGCCAGCACCAACCCGGGACATCCCTACGAGCAGTACTTC. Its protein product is CASTNPGHPYEQYF.